Many counts were recorded for the clone carrying this T cell receptor (beta chain). Its antigen remains unidentified. This sample was taken from a study of early T cells in non-severe SARS-CoV-2 infection. Study summary: Sequencing was performed on bulk RNA from unsorted whole blood, leaving chains unpaired. General study points: Database matching using VDJdb favored anti-spike CD8 responses, with private and CD4 specificities left missing.

CDR1 is SQVTM and CDR2 is ANQGSEA in the germline V gene. V dropped 3 bases and J dropped 3 bases, with 20 bases sitting between them. The CDR3 sequence is 16 residues long. The protocol attached unique molecular identifiers to individual cDNA molecules. TCRdb re-analysed the 5' RACE reads in MiXCR, keeping a single row per CDR3 protein. The table records 65,000 to 80,000 distinct CDR3 sequences, approximately 11% of them present only once. The TCR comes from an adult who was a healthcare worker with PCR-confirmed SARS-CoV-2 infection or an uninfected control (not recorded which). The chain links TRBV29-1 to TRBJ1-1; tentative D call: TRBD1 (5 bases). Sequenced sample: whole blood. The CDR3 DNA sequence: TGCAGCGTTGAGGCAGGACAATTCCTTGGGGACACTGAAGCTTTCTTT. Translated: CSVEAGQFLGDTEAFF.